Presented here are 26 T cell receptor beta chains from one specimen sequenced in a study of monozygotic twins with inflammatory bowel disease. TCRdb re-called the 5' RACE reads and catalogs CDR3 proteins one per entry, DNA excluded. This sample's table has roughly 160,000 distinct CDR3 sequences. The material sequenced was blood. These TCRs come from a human donor with ulcerative colitis or Crohn's disease, or a healthy co-twin of an affected twin (not recorded which).

The chain recombines TRBV5-1 with TRBJ2-7; TCRdb names TRBD1, which stays unverified in the absence of DNA. CDR3 length equals 13 residues. In germline, CDR1 is SGHRS, CDR2 YFSETQ. The CDR3 protein is CASSWGQSLEQYF.

This chain connects TRBV20-1 to TRBJ2-5; with no DNA, the TCRdb D assignment of TRBD1 cannot be verified. This CDR3 region has 13 residues. Germline CDR1 DFQATT, CDR2 SNEGSKA (reference sequence). CDR3 residues: CSARDRVGETQYF.

CDR3 sequence reads: CASSHGELVSTNEKLFF. The rearrangement links TRBV3-1 to TRBJ1-4. This CDR3 is 17 amino acids long. CDR1 is LGHDT, CDR2 YNNKEL, per germline (reference sequence). Looking up the rest from reference TRBV3-1 and TRBJ1-4 gives the full variable domain: DTAVSQTPKYLVTQMGNDKSIKCEQNLGHDTMYWYKQDSKKFLKIMFSYNNKELIINETVPNRFSPKSPDKAHLNLHINSLELGDSAVYFCASSHGELVSTNEKLFFGSGTQLSVL.

This chain uses TRBV5-1 with TRBJ2-6; TCRdb lists TRBD2, though no DNA is available to test this call. The CDR3 is 19 residues long. Looked up from germline, CDR1 is SGHRS and CDR2 is YFSETQ. CDR3 sequence: CASSLNGPGLGSGANVLTF.

This sequence joins TRBV12-3 or TRBV12-4 and TRBJ1-2. The length of the CDR3 is 14 residues. The CDR3 region is CASSFQEGNYGYTF.

The chain recombines TRBV14 with TRBJ2-7; the TCRdb D gene call, TRBD1, has no DNA to confirm it. The CDR3 totals 16 residues. Germline CDR1 is SGHDN and CDR2 is FVKESK. CDR3 residues: CASSQGRQGAAYEQYF.

The chain is built from TRBV7-9 and TRBJ2-6; TCRdb calls TRBD1, which cannot be checked without DNA. CDR3 length equals 16 residues. Germline V gene data show CDR1 as SEHNR and CDR2 as FQNEAQ (reference sequence). The chain's CDR3 is CATSGTGLSGANVLTF.

The chain uses TRBV12-3 or TRBV12-4 and TRBJ1-1. This CDR3 region has 15 residues. CDR3 region: CASSLMKARLTEAFF.

This sequence joins TRBV11-1 and TRBJ1-6; TCRdb's D call, TRBD1, is unchecked because there is no DNA. Per the germline V gene, CDR1 is SGHAT and CDR2 is FQDESV (reference sequence). This CDR3 is 17 amino acids long. The CDR3 loop reads CASSLALAGASDSPLHF.

This sequence joins TRBV2 and TRBJ2-3; TCRdb's D call, TRBD2, is unchecked because there is no DNA. Germline lookup yields CDR1 SNHLY and CDR2 FYNNEI. This CDR3 contains 15 residues. CDR3 sequence reads: CASRASGAITDTQYF.

The chain recombines TRBV6-1 with TRBJ1-5; TCRdb picks TRBD1, but there is no DNA to check that call. In germline, CDR1 is MNHNS, CDR2 SASEGT. The CDR3 is made up of 14 amino acids. The CDR3: CASRTTGTNQPQHF.

The chain carries TRBV5-1 and TRBJ1-1; the TCRdb call, TRBD1, lacks DNA for checking. Germline lookup yields CDR1 SGHRS and CDR2 YFSETQ. CDR3 length: 15 residues. CDR3 sequence: CATSRDGTENTEAFF.

This rearrangement joins TRBV5-5 to TRBJ1-1. CDR1 SGHKS and CDR2 YYEKEE come from the germline V gene (reference sequence). The CDR3 covers 14 residues. CDR3 in amino acids: CASSQPRGNTEAFF.

The chain uses TRBV5-4 and TRBJ1-1; TCRdb calls TRBD1, which cannot be checked without DNA. From germline, CDR1 is SGHNT and CDR2 YYREEE (reference sequence). The CDR3 loop spans 16 amino acids. CDR3 amino acids: CASSSGTGRSHREAFF.

This rearrangement joins TRBV19 to TRBJ1-5; the D gene TCRdb calls, TRBD1, cannot be checked with no DNA. The CDR3 is 13 residues long. Per germline, CDR1 LNHDA and CDR2 SQIVND (reference sequence). The CDR3 sequence is CASSRGVNQPQHF.

V and J are TRBV28 and TRBJ2-5; TCRdb names TRBD1, which stays unverified in the absence of DNA. The CDR3 runs 16 residues. The germline V gene has CDR1 MDHEN and CDR2 SYDVKM. The CDR3 sequence is CASSLPGQARGETQYF.

The CDR3 loop is CASSFRWQGRNNEQFF. The rearrangement uses TRBV7-9 and TRBJ2-1; there is no DNA to check the TCRdb D call of TRBD1. The CDR3 totals 16 residues. Germline V gives CDR1 SEHNR, CDR2 FQNEAQ (reference sequence).

This sequence joins TRBV20-1 and TRBJ1-5; the D call of TRBD1 rests on TCRdb alone, since no DNA is present to check it. The germline V gene has CDR1 DFQATT and CDR2 SNEGSKA (reference sequence). The CDR3 is 14 residues long. CDR3 in amino acids: CSARQTGSNQPQHF.

V and J are TRBV15 and TRBJ2-3; TCRdb's D gene call, TRBD2, goes unchecked for lack of DNA. Looked up from germline, CDR1 is LNHNV and CDR2 is YYDKDF (reference sequence). The CDR3 runs 13 residues. The CDR3 loop is CATTLAGTDTQYF.

The chain combines TRBV12-3 or TRBV12-4 with TRBJ2-3; TCRdb designates TRBD2, a call that cannot be tested without DNA. This CDR3 contains 13 residues. CDR3 in amino acids: CASLSRGADTQYF.

The rearrangement uses TRBV9 and TRBJ2-1. This CDR3 has 14 amino acids. From germline, CDR1 is SGDLS and CDR2 YYNGEE. This CDR3 reads CASSEGLLRNEQFF.

CDR3 sequence: CASSPLAGGPNAQFF. The chain employs TRBV27 and TRBJ2-1; TCRdb picks TRBD2, but there is no DNA to check that call. This CDR3 is built from 15 residues. Germline loops: CDR1 MNHEY, CDR2 SMNVEV (reference sequence).

The genes are TRBV5-1 and TRBJ2-1; the TCRdb call, TRBD1, lacks DNA for checking. Germline CDR1 and CDR2: SGHRS and YFSETQ. CDR3 length equals 15 residues. CDR3 sequence: CASSSRDRGRDEQFF.

CDR3 residues: CSSSLSRETQYF. The chain links TRBV28 to TRBJ2-5. The CDR3 length is 12 residues. Germline CDR1 MDHEN, CDR2 SYDVKM.

The J gene is TRBJ2-7, the V gene TRBV5-5; TCRdb picks TRBD1, but there is no DNA to check that call. Germline V lookup: CDR1 SGHKS, CDR2 YYEKEE (reference sequence). The CDR3 contains 14 residues. The CDR3 protein is CASTQTGSSYEQYF.

The chain has TRBV20-1 and TRBJ2-3. Germline-derived CDR1 and CDR2 are DFQATT and SNEGSKA (reference sequence). The CDR3 sequence is 11 residues long. The CDR3 reads CSAQITDTQYF.